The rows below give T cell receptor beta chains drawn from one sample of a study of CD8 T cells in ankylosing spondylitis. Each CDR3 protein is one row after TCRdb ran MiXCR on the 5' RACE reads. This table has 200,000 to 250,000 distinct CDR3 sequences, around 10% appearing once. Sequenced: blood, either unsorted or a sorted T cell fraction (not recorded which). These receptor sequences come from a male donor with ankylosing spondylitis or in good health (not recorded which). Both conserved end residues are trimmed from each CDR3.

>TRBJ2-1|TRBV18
ASSLSYPNEQF
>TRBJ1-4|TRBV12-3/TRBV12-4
ATQGSYEKLF
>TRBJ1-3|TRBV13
ASSLPLRSGNTIY
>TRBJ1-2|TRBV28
ASRGTGEDRGHT
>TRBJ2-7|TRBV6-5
ASSYSFSGRPNEQY
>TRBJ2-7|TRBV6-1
ASSANRGSSSYEQY
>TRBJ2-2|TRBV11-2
ASSLGQGTGEPF
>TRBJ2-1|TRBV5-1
ASSLEAEGGNEQF
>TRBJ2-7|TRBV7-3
ASSLRQGALYEQY
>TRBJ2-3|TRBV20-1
SAAPLAGGMDTQY
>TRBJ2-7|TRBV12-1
ASSLKCGLKLYEQY
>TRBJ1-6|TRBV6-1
ASSDFAGRNNSPLH
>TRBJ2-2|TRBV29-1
SVESSANTGELF
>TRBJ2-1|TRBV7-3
ASSPGQGFNEQF
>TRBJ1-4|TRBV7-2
ASSLQRTNEKLF
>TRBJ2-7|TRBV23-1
ASSQSLWQVRDEQY
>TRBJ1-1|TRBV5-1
ASSSGQAALMEAF
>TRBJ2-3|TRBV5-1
ASSLGTVNADTQY
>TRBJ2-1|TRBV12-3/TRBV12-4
ASRTSGKQF
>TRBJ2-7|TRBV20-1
SASPLAEEAYEQY
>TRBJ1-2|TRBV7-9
ASSLVGPNGYT
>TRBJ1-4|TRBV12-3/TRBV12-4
ASSFPGEREKLF
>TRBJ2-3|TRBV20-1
SVIPSGNTDTQY
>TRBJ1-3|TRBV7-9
ASSLGPDGGNTIY
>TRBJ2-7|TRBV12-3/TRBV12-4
ASSLFGQGGYEQY
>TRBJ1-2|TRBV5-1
ASSSDGENYGYT
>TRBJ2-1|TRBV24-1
ATSDPTGTELAGIFNEQF
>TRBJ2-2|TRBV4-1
ASSRSGTGGNTGELF
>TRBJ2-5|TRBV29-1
STGVGPQETQY
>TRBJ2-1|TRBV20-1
SASGVAYNEQF
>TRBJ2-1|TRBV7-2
ASSPDPYNEQF
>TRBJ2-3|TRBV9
ASSVKGLAGTDTQY
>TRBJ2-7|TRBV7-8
ASSSSSRDSVEQY
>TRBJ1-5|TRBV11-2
ASSLDRLQPQH
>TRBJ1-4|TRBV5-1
ASSRGATNEKLF
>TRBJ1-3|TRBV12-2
ASRSGTCNGRSGNTIY
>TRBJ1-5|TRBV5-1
ASSPEPGHNQPQH
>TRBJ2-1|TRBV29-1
SAVGAGIRNEQF
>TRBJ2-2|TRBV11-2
ASSLLLGASTGELF
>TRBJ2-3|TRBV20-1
SALPGQGMVDTQY
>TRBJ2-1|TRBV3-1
ASSHRGLAGVNEQF
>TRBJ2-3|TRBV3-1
ASTLNLAELSTDTQY
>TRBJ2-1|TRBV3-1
ASSHLAGTGAHNEQF
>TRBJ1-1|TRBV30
AWSDPPSDLAF
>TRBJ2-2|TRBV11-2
ASSRELVPSGELF
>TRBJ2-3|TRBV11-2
ASSLGAGSTDTQY
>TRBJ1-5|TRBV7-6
ASSKGTANQPQH
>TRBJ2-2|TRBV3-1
ASSQGRSNTGELF
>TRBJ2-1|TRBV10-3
AISEGPKSEQF
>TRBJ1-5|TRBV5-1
ASSPTGGGSNQPQH
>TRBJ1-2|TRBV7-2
ASSPSGTGAYGYT
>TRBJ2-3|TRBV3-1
ASSQGEVGEQY
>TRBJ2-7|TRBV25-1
ASSNVDSSYEQY
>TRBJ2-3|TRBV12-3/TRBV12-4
ASTEGFRTSTDTQY
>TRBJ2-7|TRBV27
ASRWGTGGTYEQY
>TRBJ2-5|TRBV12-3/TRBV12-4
ASSSGTGPQETQY
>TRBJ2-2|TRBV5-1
ASSLVFGELF
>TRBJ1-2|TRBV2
ASSVGGYT
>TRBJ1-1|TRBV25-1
ASSENLPGPRFTEAF